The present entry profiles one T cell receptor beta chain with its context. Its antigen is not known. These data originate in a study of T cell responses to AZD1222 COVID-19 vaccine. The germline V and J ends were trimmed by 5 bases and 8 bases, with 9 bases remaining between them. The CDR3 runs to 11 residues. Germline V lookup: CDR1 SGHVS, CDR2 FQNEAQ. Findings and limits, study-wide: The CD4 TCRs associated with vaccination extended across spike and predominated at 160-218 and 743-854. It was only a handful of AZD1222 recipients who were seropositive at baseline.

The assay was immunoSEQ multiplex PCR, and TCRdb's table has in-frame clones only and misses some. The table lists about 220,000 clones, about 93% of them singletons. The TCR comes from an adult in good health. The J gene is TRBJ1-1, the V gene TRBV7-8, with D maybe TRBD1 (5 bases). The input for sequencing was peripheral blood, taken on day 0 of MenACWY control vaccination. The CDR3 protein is CASSGGGEAFF. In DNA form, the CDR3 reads TGTGCCAGCAGCGGCGGGGGGGAAGCTTTCTTT.